Below are 9 T cell receptor beta chains sequenced from a single sample in a study of technical replicates of blood from several donors. The repertoire was sequenced with immunoSEQ multiplex PCR; TCRdb's copy has only in-frame clones and lacks some. The table includes about 70,000 clones, about 90% detected once. Sample: T cells isolated from PBMCs. These receptors were obtained from a human donor in good health.

The rearrangement links TRBV27 to TRBJ1-4, with D uncertain. The V and J ends lost 3 bases and 0 bases respectively, with 8 bases between them. This CDR3 region has 15 residues. Germline V CDR1 and CDR2: MNHEY, SMNVEV (reference sequence). The CDR3 DNA follows: TGTGCCAGCAGTTTCCGAGAAACAACTAATGAAAAACTGTTTTTT. It specifies CASSFRETTNEKLFF.

The chain carries TRBV9 and TRBJ2-3; D possibly corresponds to TRBD1 (5 bases). Germline V gene data show CDR1 as SGDLS and CDR2 as YYNGEE. This CDR3 is built from 15 residues. V dropped 0 bases and J dropped 1 base, with 9 bases sitting between them. CDR3 coding DNA: TGTGCCAGCAGCGTAGGCCTAGGGGGCACAGATACGCAGTATTTT. Translated: CASSVGLGGTDTQYF.

The V gene is TRBV5-8, the J gene TRBJ2-3; perhaps TRBD1 as D (6 bases). The V end was cut by 4 bases, the J end by 3 bases, with 21 bases between. The CDR3 is 17 residues long. Germline-derived CDR1 and CDR2 are SGHTS and YDEGEE. DNA for the CDR3: TGTGCCAGCAGCATTAGACAGGAGGTGATTTGGACAGATACGCAGTATTTT. This codes for CASSIRQEVIWTDTQYF.

The chain recombines TRBV6-5 with TRBJ1-5; D is ambiguous. V lost 0 bases, J lost 7 bases, and 7 bases lay in between. This CDR3 spans 13 amino acids. Germline CDR1 reads MNHEY; CDR2 reads SVGAGI. This chain's CDR3 is CASSYSAGQPQHF. The CDR3 coding sequence is TGTGCCAGCAGTTACTCGGCGGGACAGCCCCAGCATTTT.

This chain connects TRBV10-3 to TRBJ1-4, with TRBD1 matching 9 bases. Germline CDR1 ENHRY, CDR2 SYGVKD. V lost 4 bases to trimming and J lost 5 bases; unmatched junction nucleotides: 2. CDR3 length equals 14 residues. The CDR3 is CAISAGQGNEKLFF. CDR3 DNA: TGTGCCATCAGTGCGGGACAGGGAAATGAAAAACTGTTTTTT.

In this sample, this clone turned up once. This chain links TRBV7-2 with TRBJ1-1; TRBD1 aligns across 7 bases. The V gene's germline CDR1 is SGHTA and CDR2 FQGNSA. The CDR3 is 13 amino acids. Germline trimming cut 4 bases from V and 1 base from J; bases unmatched to any gene: 0. Written as DNA, the CDR3 is TGTGCCAGCAGCTGGACAGGGAACACTGAAGCTTTCTTT. It translates to CASSWTGNTEAFF.

The rearrangement joins TRBV5-5 to TRBJ2-7, with a possible D match to TRBD2 (6 bases). The CDR3 contains 14 residues. Germline V gene sequence: CDR1 SGHKS, CDR2 YYEKEE (reference sequence). V shed 5 bases and J shed 5 bases, with 17 bases lying between them. This CDR3 is CASSPDSGSHEQYF. The CDR3 region has the DNA TGTGCCAGCAGTCCGGACTCCGGGAGCCACGAGCAGTACTTC.

V usage is TRBV30 and J usage is TRBJ2-3, with 10 bases fitting TRBD2. The V segment lost 1 base and the J segment 2 bases; nucleotides outside the gene matches: 3. This CDR3 contains 15 residues. The germline gives CDR1 GTSNPN, CDR2 SVGIG (reference sequence). The CDR3 sequence is CAWSELAGTTDTQYF. CDR3 bases: TGTGCCTGGAGTGAACTAGCGGGGACCACAGATACGCAGTATTTT.

The V call is TRBV19, the J call TRBJ1-3; D unresolved. Germline V lookup: CDR1 LNHDA, CDR2 SQIVND (reference sequence). This CDR3 has 15 amino acids. Trimming cost V 5 bases and J 8 bases, with 19 bases left between them. CDR3 sequence (DNA): TGTGCCAGTAGTCTGGACTTGGAGCTAATGGACACCATATATTTT. Translated, it gives CASSLDLELMDTIYF.